These T cell receptor beta chains were read from a single sample in a study of vaccination and CD4 T cells after COVID-19. These TCRs' antigens remain unknown. TCRdb itself ran the PCR reads through MiXCR, one entry per CDR3 protein. The data contain approximately 20,000 distinct CDR3 sequences, approximately 48% of them singletons. The specimen was CD4+ T cells from blood, cultured in vitro, collected after SARS-CoV-2 vaccination. The source of these receptors is a human donor who had recovered from COVID-19. Both conserved end residues are part of each CDR3. The D gene is left open where the match is weak. A clone size is listed for some rows: how often the clone was seen (once, few, many), or a class if it is expanded.

CDR3 DNA	CDR3 protein	V gene	J gene	D gene	clone size
TGCAGTGCTAGAGATCAAGGGGCAGCCTACGAGCAGTACTTC	CSARDQGAAYEQYF	TRBV20-1	TRBJ2-7	.	.
TGCAGTGCTAGACGGGGTCAAGATGAATATGGCTACACCTTC	CSARRGQDEYGYTF	TRBV20-1	TRBJ1-2	.	medium-sized
TGTGCCAGTACGCGGGACAGGTGGCAGGATCAGCCCCAGCATTTT	CASTRDRWQDQPQHF	TRBV19	TRBJ1-5	TRBD1	.
TGCAGTGCTAGTTCCCGACAGTATAATTCACCCCTCCACTTT	CSASSRQYNSPLHF	TRBV20-1	TRBJ1-6	.	.
TGTGCCAGCAGTATCTACACAGACACCTACTATGGCTACACCTTC	CASSIYTDTYYGYTF	TRBV28	TRBJ1-2	.	.
TGTGCCAGCAGCTTCGGGGGAGGGACTGAAGCTTTCTTT	CASSFGGGTEAFF	TRBV11-3	TRBJ1-1	.	few
TGTGCCAGCAGAGCGGACGGGTACTATGGCTACACCTTC	CASRADGYYGYTF	TRBV27	TRBJ1-2	.	few
TGTGCCAGCAGTTACCGGACAGGGGAGACATTCACAGATACGCAGTATTTT	CASSYRTGETFTDTQYF	TRBV6-2/TRBV6-3	TRBJ2-3	TRBD1	few
TGCGCCAGCAGCCAAGACCCAGGGGGCGGCAATCAGCCCCAGCATTTT	CASSQDPGGGNQPQHF	TRBV4-3	TRBJ1-5	TRBD1	once
TGCAGCGTTAGACAGGGGACTTGGGAGACCCAGTACTTC	CSVRQGTWETQYF	TRBV29-1	TRBJ2-5	TRBD1	few
TGTGCCAGCAGTACGACAGGAGTCAACAATCAGCCCCAGCATTTT	CASSTTGVNNQPQHF	TRBV6-1	TRBJ1-5	.	.
TGTGCCAGCAGTTACCAGGTTGACACCGGGGAGCTGTTTTTT	CASSYQVDTGELFF	TRBV6-2/TRBV6-3	TRBJ2-2	.	once
TGTGCCAGCAGCTTAACAGGGGAAGAGACCCAGTACTTC	CASSLTGEETQYF	TRBV5-6	TRBJ2-5	TRBD1	.
TGTGCCAGCGCAAAGATTGGAAGCCAGCCCCAGCATTTT	CASAKIGSQPQHF	TRBV19	TRBJ1-5	.	.
TGTGCCAGCAGCTTAGCGGGGGGTGTCGATCAGCCCCAGCATTTT	CASSLAGGVDQPQHF	TRBV7-2	TRBJ1-5	.	.
TGCAGTGCTAGAGACGGGACCGGCGGGGGTTACACAGATACGCAGTATTTT	CSARDGTGGGYTDTQYF	TRBV20-1	TRBJ2-3	TRBD2	few
TGCAGTGCTAGTTCGTCTAGCGGAAACAATGAGCAGTTCTTC	CSASSSSGNNEQFF	TRBV20-1	TRBJ2-1	TRBD2	few
TGTGCCAGTAGTATAGGGGACAGAAATTCACCCCTCCACTTT	CASSIGDRNSPLHF	TRBV19	TRBJ1-6	TRBD1	few
TGTGCCAGCAGATTGCTCGGGACCAATCAAGAGAACCAGTACTTC	CASRLLGTNQENQYF	TRBV7-2	TRBJ2-5	.	.
TGTGCCAGCATGCGACCCCTGGGCACTGAAGCTTTCTTT	CASMRPLGTEAFF	TRBV7-2	TRBJ1-1	.	.
TGTGCCAGCAGTTTTGGATGGGGGGACACCATATATTTT	CASSFGWGDTIYF	TRBV27	TRBJ1-3	.	.
TGTGCCAGCTCACTCGACAGGGCCAGAACGCCCCAGCATTTT	CASSLDRARTPQHF	TRBV18	TRBJ1-5	TRBD1	.
TGTGCCAGCAGCCATTACAGGGTTTCTGGCTACACCTTC	CASSHYRVSGYTF	TRBV7-2	TRBJ1-2	.	.
TGTGCCAGCAGCTTCAACAGCGCCTCGAACTATGGCTACACCTTC	CASSFNSASNYGYTF	TRBV7-9	TRBJ1-2	.	few
TGTGCCAGCAGCTCCCAGGGGGGAAACACTGAAGCTTTCTTT	CASSSQGGNTEAFF	TRBV7-2	TRBJ1-1	TRBD1	.
TGTGCCAGCAATTCAGCGGGAGGGGGTACAGATACGCAGTATTTT	CASNSAGGGTDTQYF	TRBV7-9	TRBJ2-3	TRBD2	.
TGTGCCAGCAGCTTACTAGGTCTAGCGGGATTGTACGAGCAGTACTTC	CASSLLGLAGLYEQYF	TRBV7-2	TRBJ2-7	TRBD2	.
TGTGCCATCTCAAACCCCCCAGGTTCCGCGGGCTCACCCCTCCACTTT	CAISNPPGSAGSPLHF	TRBV28	TRBJ1-6	.	few
TGTGCCAGCAGTTTATTAGGTGAGAACCAAGCTTTCTTT	CASSLLGENQAFF	TRBV28	TRBJ1-1	.	.
TGTGCCAGCTGGGATCAGGACAGGACGTCCTATGGCTACACCTTC	CASWDQDRTSYGYTF	TRBV6-1	TRBJ1-2	TRBD1	few
TGTGCCACCAGCAGAGATCTCACGCCGGGACAGGGGGCAGGTGGCTACACCTTC	CATSRDLTPGQGAGGYTF	TRBV15	TRBJ1-2	TRBD1	.
TGTGCCAGCAGCTTAGATCGGATACTGGGGGAGACCCAGTACTTC	CASSLDRILGETQYF	TRBV11-3	TRBJ2-5	.	.
TGTGCCAGTAGTATAGGGGCTGACACAGATACGCAGTATTTT	CASSIGADTDTQYF	TRBV19	TRBJ2-3	.	.
TGTGCCAGCCAGCGCAGGGGCGAGCAGTACTTC	CASQRRGEQYF	TRBV27	TRBJ2-7	.	.
TGTGCCAGCAGTTTATCGGGCTACGAGCAGTACTTC	CASSLSGYEQYF	TRBV28	TRBJ2-7	.	.
TGTGCCAGCCCTCCAGGTTATAGCTCCTACGAGCAGTACTTC	CASPPGYSSYEQYF	TRBV6-2/TRBV6-3	TRBJ2-7	.	.
TGTGCCAGCAGCTTAACCGTTTCTAGCACAGATACGCAGTATTTT	CASSLTVSSTDTQYF	TRBV7-3	TRBJ2-3	.	.